The 28 T cell receptor beta chains reported below all come from one sample, sequenced in a study of CXCR3-negative and CXCR3-positive naive CD8 T cells. The study, taken as a whole, reports: CXCR3-positive naive cells had more hydrophobic TRB CDR3s than CXCR3-negative naive cells.

Their specific antigens are unknown. The TRB libraries of cDNA were built by UMI-labeled 5' RACE. TCRdb reworked the 5' RACE reads into one entry per CDR3 protein, no DNA. The sample includes some 99,000 distinct CDR3 sequences. The specimen was naive CXCR3+ CD8+ T cells from blood. The sample's subset: CD45RO-CCR7+CD27+CD95- naive CD8+ T cells expressing CXCR3 (TNR3+). The receptors here all came from a human donor in good health. Some clones in this sample may be carry-over from other donors' samples.

The chain uses TRBV14 and TRBJ2-7; TCRdb calls TRBD2, which cannot be checked without DNA. The CDR3 runs 14 residues. Germline V gene lookup returns CDR1 SGHDN and CDR2 FVKESK. CDR3 residues: CASSPGRVTYEQYF.

The chain has TRBV7-3 and TRBJ1-2; TCRdb's assignment of TRBD1 cannot be checked, as there is no DNA. Germline CDR1 and CDR2: SGHTA and FQGTGA. The CDR3 runs 13 residues. The chain's CDR3 is CASSWTGGEGYTF.

The rearrangement uses TRBV4-1 and TRBJ2-5; no DNA is available, so the TRBD2 call from TCRdb remains unchecked. Looked up from germline, CDR1 is MGHRA and CDR2 is YSYEKL. The CDR3 length is 16 residues. CDR3: CASSRTLAGGQETQYF.

The V call is TRBV12-5, the J call TRBJ2-7. This CDR3 spans 15 amino acids. Germline values: CDR1 LGHNT, CDR2 FRNRAP. CDR3 sequence reads: CASGLTRTAAYEQYF.

Here the CDR3 reads CASSDHRPNSYNEQFF. This sequence joins TRBV2 and TRBJ2-1; TCRdb gives TRBD1 as the D gene, but with no DNA this cannot be confirmed. Germline V gene sequence: CDR1 SNHLY, CDR2 FYNNEI. CDR3 length: 16 residues.

V usage is TRBV29-1 and J usage is TRBJ2-7. This CDR3 is built from 12 residues. CDR1 and CDR2 (germline): SQVTM, ANQGSEA. The CDR3 reads CSAPSGNDEQYF.

The V and J genes are TRBV5-6 and TRBJ2-7; TCRdb gives TRBD2 as the D gene, but with no DNA this cannot be confirmed. Germline-derived CDR1 and CDR2 are SGHDT and YYEEEE. The CDR3 has 12 residues. The CDR3 here is CASRGPVGEQYF.

The V call is TRBV7-8, the J call TRBJ2-1. This CDR3 spans 13 amino acids. Germline V gives CDR1 SGHVS, CDR2 FQNEAQ. The CDR3 sequence: CASSPVPLGEQFF.

The rearrangement joins TRBV5-1 to TRBJ2-1. This CDR3 has 12 residues. Germline values: CDR1 SGHRS, CDR2 YFSETQ. The CDR3 loop is CASRTTRGEQFF.

The rearrangement uses TRBV15 and TRBJ2-1; TCRdb returns TRBD1, unconfirmable since there is no DNA. CDR1 is LNHNV, CDR2 YYDKDF, per germline (reference sequence). The CDR3 runs to 14 residues. The CDR3 here is CATSSTGSSDEQFF.

This chain connects TRBV12-3 or TRBV12-4 to TRBJ2-7; TCRdb indicates TRBD2, and absent DNA this call remains unverified. CDR3 length: 15 amino acids. The CDR3 spells CASSSGTSGPYEQYF.

V usage is TRBV12-3 or TRBV12-4 and J usage is TRBJ1-5; the TRBD1 assignment by TCRdb is unverifiable without DNA. This CDR3 has 14 residues. CDR3 amino acids: CASLRTGRNQPQHF.

The rearrangement links TRBV7-2 to TRBJ2-5; TCRdb gives TRBD2 as the D gene, but with no DNA this cannot be confirmed. The CDR3 spans 14 residues. Germline values: CDR1 SGHTA, CDR2 FQGNSA. The CDR3 loop is CASSWGLPEETQYF.

The chain links TRBV2 to TRBJ2-7; there is no DNA to check the TCRdb D call of TRBD1. Germline V gene data show CDR1 as SNHLY and CDR2 as FYNNEI. This CDR3 contains 16 residues. The CDR3 region is CASSGEGQGGSYEQYF. The full variable domain, with the rest looked up from reference TRBV2 and TRBJ2-7, is EPEVTQTPSHQVTQMGQEVILRCVPISNHLYFYWYRQILGQKVEFLVSFYNNEISEKSEIFDDQFSVERPDGSNFTLKIRSTKLEDSAMYFCASSGEGQGGSYEQYFGPGTRLTVT.

V is TRBV7-3 and J is TRBJ2-2. CDR3 size: 12 residues. Germline loops: CDR1 SGHTA, CDR2 FQGTGA. The CDR3 reads CASSSNTGELFF.

The chain links TRBV5-4 to TRBJ2-3; TCRdb reports TRBD1, a call that lacks DNA to check it against. CDR1 and CDR2 from the germline V gene are SGHNT and YYREEE (reference sequence). The CDR3 loop spans 18 amino acids. The CDR3: CASSYPAGTGGGSDTQYF.

The J gene is TRBJ2-7, the V gene TRBV7-9; TCRdb's D call of TRBD1 is untestable without DNA. Germline V gene lookup returns CDR1 SEHNR and CDR2 FQNEAQ (reference sequence). The length of the CDR3 is 15 residues. CDR3 protein: CASSSRTGGDYEQYF.

V and J are TRBV20-1 and TRBJ2-5; the TRBD1 assignment by TCRdb is unverifiable without DNA. The CDR3 contains 16 residues. Germline V gene data show CDR1 as DFQATT and CDR2 as SNEGSKA (reference sequence). The CDR3 reads CSANHFGQGAGETQYF.

The V gene is TRBV7-6, the J gene TRBJ2-2. Germline loops: CDR1 SGHVS, CDR2 FNYEAQ. The CDR3 has 11 amino acids. CDR3 sequence: CASGNTGELFF.

The rearrangement links TRBV28 to TRBJ2-5; the TRBD2 assignment by TCRdb is unverifiable without DNA. Germline V gene sequence: CDR1 MDHEN, CDR2 SYDVKM. CDR3 size: 15 residues. The CDR3 reads CASRPTWTSQETQYF.

The chain employs TRBV29-1 and TRBJ1-2. This CDR3 has 12 residues. In germline, CDR1 is SQVTM, CDR2 ANQGSEA. The CDR3 sequence: CSVEADPYGYTF.

V and J are TRBV10-3 and TRBJ2-2; TCRdb's D gene call, TRBD2, goes unchecked for lack of DNA. Per germline, CDR1 ENHRY and CDR2 SYGVKD. The CDR3 covers 18 residues. This chain's CDR3 is CAISDSPGLAGVTGELFF.

The V and J genes are TRBV9 and TRBJ1-2. The CDR3 extends over 15 amino acids. Per germline, CDR1 SGDLS and CDR2 YYNGEE. CDR3 protein: CASSVGRDTNYGYTF.

The chain recombines TRBV5-1 with TRBJ1-2; without DNA, the TCRdb call of TRBD1 cannot be checked. This CDR3 contains 13 residues. Germline loops: CDR1 SGHRS, CDR2 YFSETQ. This CDR3 is CASSPQDHGGYTF. The full variable domain, in which reference TRBV5-1 and TRBJ1-2 provide the parts outside the CDR3, is KAGVTQTPRYLIKTRGQQVTLSCSPISGHRSVSWYQQTPGQGLQFLFEYFSETQRNKGNFPGRFSGRQFSNSRSEMNVSTLELGDSALYLCASSPQDHGGYTFGSGTRLTVV.

The rearrangement links TRBV15 to TRBJ2-2; TCRdb lists TRBD1, though no DNA is available to test this call. Germline-derived CDR1 and CDR2 are LNHNV and YYDKDF (reference sequence). The CDR3 length is 17 residues. CDR3 residues: CATSTRDRGPNTGELFF.

V is TRBV12-5 and J is TRBJ2-7. This CDR3 contains 19 residues. Germline values: CDR1 LGHNT, CDR2 FRNRAP. This CDR3 is CASGLVIGLEQGSSYEQYF.

This chain joins TRBV7-7 and TRBJ2-5. Germline V CDR1 and CDR2: SSHAT, FNYEAQ (reference sequence). The CDR3 spans 15 residues. The CDR3 loop is CASSFADPGQETQYF.

This chain connects TRBV29-1 to TRBJ2-7; TCRdb names TRBD1, which stays unverified in the absence of DNA. The CDR3 consists of 15 residues. Germline assignment: CDR1 SQVTM and CDR2 ANQGSEA. CDR3: CSVEEAGVSSYEQYF.